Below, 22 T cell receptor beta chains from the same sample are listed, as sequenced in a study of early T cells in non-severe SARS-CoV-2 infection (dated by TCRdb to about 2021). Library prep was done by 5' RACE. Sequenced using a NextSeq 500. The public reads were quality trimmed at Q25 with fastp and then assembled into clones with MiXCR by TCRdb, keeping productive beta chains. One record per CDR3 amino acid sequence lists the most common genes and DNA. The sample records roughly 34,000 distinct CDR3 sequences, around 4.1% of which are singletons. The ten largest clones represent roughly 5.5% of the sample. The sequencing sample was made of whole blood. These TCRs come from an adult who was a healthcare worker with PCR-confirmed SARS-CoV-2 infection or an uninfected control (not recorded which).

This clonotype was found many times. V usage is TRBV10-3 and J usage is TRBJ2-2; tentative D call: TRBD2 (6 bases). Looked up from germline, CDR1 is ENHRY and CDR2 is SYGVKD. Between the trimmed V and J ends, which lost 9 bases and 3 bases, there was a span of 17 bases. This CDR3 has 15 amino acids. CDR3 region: CAIPRKLADTGELFF. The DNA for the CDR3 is TGTGCCATACCGAGGAAGTTAGCGGACACCGGGGAGCTGTTTTTT.

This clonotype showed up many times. The CDR3 reads CASSFPRDRGPDTQYF. The CDR3, as DNA: TGTGCCAGCAGCTTTCCGCGGGACAGGGGACCAGATACGCAGTATTTT. This chain joins TRBV7-9 and TRBJ2-3; TRBD1 aligns across 10 bases. In germline, CDR1 is SEHNR, CDR2 FQNEAQ (reference sequence). The length of the CDR3 is 16 residues. V gave up 3 bases and J gave up 4 bases; unmatched junction bases: 7. The full variable domain, rest sourced from reference TRBV7-9 and TRBJ2-3, is DTGVSQNPRHKITKRGQNVTFRCDPISEHNRLYWYRQTLGQGPEFLTYFQNEAQLEKSRLLSDRFSAERPKGSFSTLEIQRTEQGDSAMYLCASSFPRDRGPDTQYFGPGTRLTVL.

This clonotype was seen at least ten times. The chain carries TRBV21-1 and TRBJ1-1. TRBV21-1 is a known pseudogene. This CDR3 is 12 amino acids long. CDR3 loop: CASSKGTLEAFF. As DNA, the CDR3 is TGTGCCAGCAGCAAAGGGACCCTTGAAGCTTTCTTT.

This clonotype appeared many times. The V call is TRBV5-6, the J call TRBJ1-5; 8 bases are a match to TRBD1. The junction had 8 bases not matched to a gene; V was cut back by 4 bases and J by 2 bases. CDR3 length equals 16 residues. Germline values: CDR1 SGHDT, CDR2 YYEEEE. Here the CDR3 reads CASSLSGQGGNQPQHF. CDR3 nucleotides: TGTGCCAGCAGCCTAAGCGGACAGGGAGGCAATCAGCCCCAGCATTTT.

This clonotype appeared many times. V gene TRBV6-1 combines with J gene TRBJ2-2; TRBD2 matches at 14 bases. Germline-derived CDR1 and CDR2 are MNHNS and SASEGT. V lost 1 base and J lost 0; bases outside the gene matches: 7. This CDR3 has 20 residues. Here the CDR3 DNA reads TGTGCCAGCAGTGAAGGTTTTTGGACTAGCGGGAGGACGAACACCGGGGAGCTGTTTTTT. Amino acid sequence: CASSEGFWTSGRTNTGELFF.

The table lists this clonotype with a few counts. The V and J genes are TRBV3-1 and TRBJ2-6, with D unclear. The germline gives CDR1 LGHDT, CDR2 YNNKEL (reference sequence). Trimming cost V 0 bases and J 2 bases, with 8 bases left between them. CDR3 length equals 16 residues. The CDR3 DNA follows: TGTGCCAGCAGCCAAGATTCGTCAGCTGGGGCCAACGTCCTGACTTTC. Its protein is CASSQDSSAGANVLTF. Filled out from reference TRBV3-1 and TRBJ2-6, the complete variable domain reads DTAVSQTPKYLVTQMGNDKSIKCEQNLGHDTMYWYKQDSKKFLKIMFSYNNKELIINETVPNRFSPKSPDKAHLNLHINSLELGDSAVYFCASSQDSSAGANVLTFGAGSRLTVL.

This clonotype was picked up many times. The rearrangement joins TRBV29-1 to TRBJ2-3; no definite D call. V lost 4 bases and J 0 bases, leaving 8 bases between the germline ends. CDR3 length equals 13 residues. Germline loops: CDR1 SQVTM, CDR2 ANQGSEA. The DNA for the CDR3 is TGCAGCGTTGCGATTGCTAGCACAGATACGCAGTATTTT. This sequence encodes CSVAIASTDTQYF.

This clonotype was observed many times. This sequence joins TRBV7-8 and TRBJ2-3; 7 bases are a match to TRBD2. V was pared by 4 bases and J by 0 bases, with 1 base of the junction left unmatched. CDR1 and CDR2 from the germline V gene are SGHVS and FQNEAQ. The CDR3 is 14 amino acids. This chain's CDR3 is CASSWGGSTDTQYF. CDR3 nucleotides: TGTGCCAGCAGCTGGGGGGGGAGCACAGATACGCAGTATTTT.

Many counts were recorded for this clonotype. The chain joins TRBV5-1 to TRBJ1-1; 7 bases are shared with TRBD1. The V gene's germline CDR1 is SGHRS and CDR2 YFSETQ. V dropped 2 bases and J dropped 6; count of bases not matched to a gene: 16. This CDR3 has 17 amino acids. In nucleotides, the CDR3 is TGCGCCAGCAGCTTCAACCAGGGTTCCAGGGGGGACCCTGAAGCTTTCTTT. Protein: CASSFNQGSRGDPEAFF.

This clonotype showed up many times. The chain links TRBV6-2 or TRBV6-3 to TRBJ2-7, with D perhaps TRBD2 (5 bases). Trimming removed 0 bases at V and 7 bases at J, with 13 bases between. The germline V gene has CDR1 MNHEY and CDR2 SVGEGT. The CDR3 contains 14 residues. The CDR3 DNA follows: TGTGCCAGCAGTTACTCCGACGGGATTTGGGAGCAGTACTTC. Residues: CASSYSDGIWEQYF.

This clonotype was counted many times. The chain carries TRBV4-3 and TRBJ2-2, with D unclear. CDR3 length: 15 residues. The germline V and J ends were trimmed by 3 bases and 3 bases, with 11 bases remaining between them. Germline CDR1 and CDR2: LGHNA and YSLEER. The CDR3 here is CASSQDGDYTGELFF. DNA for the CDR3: TGCGCCAGCAGCCAGGACGGAGATTACACCGGGGAGCTGTTTTTT.

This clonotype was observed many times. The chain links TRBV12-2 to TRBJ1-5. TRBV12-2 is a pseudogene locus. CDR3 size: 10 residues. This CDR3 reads CAILNQPQHF. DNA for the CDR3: TGTGCAATCCTCAATCAGCCCCAGCATTTT.

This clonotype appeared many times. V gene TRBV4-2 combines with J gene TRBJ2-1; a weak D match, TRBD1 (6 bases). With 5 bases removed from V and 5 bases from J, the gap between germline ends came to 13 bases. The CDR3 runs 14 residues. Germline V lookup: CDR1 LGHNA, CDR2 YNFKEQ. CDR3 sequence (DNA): TGTGCCAGCAGCTCCTCCCAGGGGAACAATGAGCAGTTCTTC. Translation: CASSSSQGNNEQFF.

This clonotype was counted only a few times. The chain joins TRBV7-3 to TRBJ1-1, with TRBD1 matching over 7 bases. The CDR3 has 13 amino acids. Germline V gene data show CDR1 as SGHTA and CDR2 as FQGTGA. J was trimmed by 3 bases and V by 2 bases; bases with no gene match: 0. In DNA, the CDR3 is TGTGCCAGCAGCTTACAGGGGGACACTGAAGCTTTCTTT. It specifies CASSLQGDTEAFF.

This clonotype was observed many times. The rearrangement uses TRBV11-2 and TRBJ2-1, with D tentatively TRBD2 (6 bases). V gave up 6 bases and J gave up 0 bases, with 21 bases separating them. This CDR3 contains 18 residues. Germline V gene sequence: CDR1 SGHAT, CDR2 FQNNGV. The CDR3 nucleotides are TGTGCCAGCAGGGGGGGACGGATATCATTGAACTCCTACAATGAGCAGTTCTTC. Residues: CASRGGRISLNSYNEQFF.

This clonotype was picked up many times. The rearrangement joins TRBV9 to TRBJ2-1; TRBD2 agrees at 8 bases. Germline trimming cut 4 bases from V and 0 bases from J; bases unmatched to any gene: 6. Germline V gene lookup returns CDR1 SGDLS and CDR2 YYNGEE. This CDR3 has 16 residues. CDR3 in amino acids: CASSPSLAGSYNEQFF. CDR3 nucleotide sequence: TGTGCCAGCAGCCCGAGTCTAGCGGGCTCCTACAATGAGCAGTTCTTC.

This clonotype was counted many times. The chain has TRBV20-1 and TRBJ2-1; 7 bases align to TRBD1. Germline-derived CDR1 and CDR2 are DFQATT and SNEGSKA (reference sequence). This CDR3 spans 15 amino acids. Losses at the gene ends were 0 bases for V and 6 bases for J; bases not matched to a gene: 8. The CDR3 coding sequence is TGCAGTGCTAGAGACCTACAGGGGCTTAGCAATGAGCAGTTCTTC. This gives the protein CSARDLQGLSNEQFF.

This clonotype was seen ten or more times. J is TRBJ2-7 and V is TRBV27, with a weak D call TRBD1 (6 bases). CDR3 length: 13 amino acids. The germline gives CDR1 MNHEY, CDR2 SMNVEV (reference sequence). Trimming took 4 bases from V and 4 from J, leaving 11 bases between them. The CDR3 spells CASSWQGPYEQYF. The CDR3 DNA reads TGTGCCAGCAGTTGGCAGGGGCCTTACGAGCAGTACTTC.

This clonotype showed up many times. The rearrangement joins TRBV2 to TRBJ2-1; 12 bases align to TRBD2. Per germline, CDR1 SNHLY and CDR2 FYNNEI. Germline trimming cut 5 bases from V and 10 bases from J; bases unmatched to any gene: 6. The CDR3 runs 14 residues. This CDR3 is CASSWTSGELEQFF. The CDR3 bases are TGTGCCAGCAGTTGGACTAGCGGGGAGCTAGAGCAGTTCTTC.

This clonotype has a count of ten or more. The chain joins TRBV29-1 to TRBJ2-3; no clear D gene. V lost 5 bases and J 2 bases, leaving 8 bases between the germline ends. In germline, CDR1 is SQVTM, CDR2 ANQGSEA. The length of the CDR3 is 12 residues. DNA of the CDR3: TGCAGCGTTTCCGGATCCACAGATACGCAGTATTTT. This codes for CSVSGSTDTQYF.

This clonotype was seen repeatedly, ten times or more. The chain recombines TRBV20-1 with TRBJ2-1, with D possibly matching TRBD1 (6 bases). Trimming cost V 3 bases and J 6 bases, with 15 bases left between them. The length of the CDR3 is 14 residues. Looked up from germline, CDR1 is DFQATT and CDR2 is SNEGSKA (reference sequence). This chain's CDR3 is CSASFMAGVNEQFF. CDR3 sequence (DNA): TGCAGTGCTAGCTTCATGGCAGGGGTCAATGAGCAGTTCTTC.

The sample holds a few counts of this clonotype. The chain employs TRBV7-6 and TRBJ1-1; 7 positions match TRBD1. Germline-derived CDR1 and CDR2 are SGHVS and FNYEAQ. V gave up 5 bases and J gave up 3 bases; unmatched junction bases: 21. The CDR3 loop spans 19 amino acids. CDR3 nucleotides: TGTGCCAGCAGCCAAAGCCTGAGGGCAGGGGGGAGGCGGGACACTGAAGCTTTCTTT. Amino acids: CASSQSLRAGGRRDTEAFF.